The 3 T cell receptor beta chains listed next were all sequenced from one sample in a study of post-analysis software for immune sequencing data. General study points: In patients, about 5 TRBV segments were more frequent than in controls, with TRBV5-6, TRBV5-1 and TRBV20-1 among them.

Their antigens remain unidentified. Prepared TCR beta cDNA libraries contained unique molecular identifiers. From the PCR reads, TCRdb called clonotypes with MiXCR, one entry per CDR3 protein. Altogether 250,000 to 300,000 distinct CDR3 sequences are present, around 34% being singletons, with the ten largest covering approximately 4.6%. The sample comprised blood. These receptors all stem from a girl aged 10-17 years with multiple sclerosis.

About this clonotype itself: A much larger clone sits a single nucleotide away, making a read error possible. This chain links TRBV20-1 with TRBJ1-1; weak D call: TRBD1 (5 bases). CDR3 length: 11 residues. Germline V gene lookup returns CDR1 DFQATT and CDR2 SNEGSKA (reference sequence). The V end was cut by 7 bases, the J end by 12 bases, with 18 bases between. The CDR3 sequence is CSGAPGPPTFF. For the CDR3, the DNA is TGCAGTGGCGCACCGGGACCCCCGACTTTCTTT.

Comment on this clonotype: A read error may explain this, as a much larger clone is one base away. V is TRBV2 and J is TRBJ2-6; D is possibly TRBD2 (6 bases). Per germline, CDR1 SNHLY and CDR2 FYNNEI. CDR3 size: 15 residues. The CDR3 region has the DNA TGTGCCAGCAAATTTGGGGGGTCTGGGGCCAACGTCCGGACTTTC. Its translation is CASKFGGSGANVRTF.

The chain couples TRBV4-1 to TRBJ2-1; 7 bases map to TRBD2. The V segment lost 4 bases and the J segment 2 bases; nucleotides outside the gene matches: 11. This CDR3 region has 17 residues. CDR1 MGHRA and CDR2 YSYEKL come from the germline V gene. This CDR3 reads CASSPGGSGPPYNEQFF. CDR3 sequence (DNA): TGCGCCAGCAGCCCCGGAGGTAGCGGGCCCCCCTACAATGAGCAGTTCTTC.